The 3 T cell receptor beta chains below were found in one sample sequenced in a study of CD8+CD57+ T cells in acquired aplastic anemia. Using genomic DNA as the template, TCR beta VDJ and CDR3 profiling was carried out. MiXCR, applied by TCRdb to the reads, yields one record per CDR3 protein. The sample includes approximately 200,000 distinct CDR3 sequences, less than 65% of them seen just once. The specimen sequenced was sorted CD4+, CD8+, or CD8+CD57+ T cells (not recorded which) from PBMCs. All receptors come from a human donor with severe aplastic anemia or a healthy control (not recorded which).

The CDR3 loop is CASSLTPSYNEQFF. CDR3 sequence (DNA): TGTGCCAGCAGTTTAACCCCTAGCTACAATGAGCAGTTCTTC. The chain is built from TRBV27 and TRBJ2-1; D is undetermined. V was pared by 2 bases and J by 3 bases, with 8 bases between. CDR1 is MNHEY, CDR2 SMNVEV, per germline (reference sequence). The CDR3 covers 14 residues.

V is TRBV19 and J is TRBJ2-5, with 7 bases identical to TRBD1. The length of the CDR3 is 12 residues. CDR1 and CDR2 from the germline V gene are LNHDA and SQIVND (reference sequence). The junction had 7 bases not matched to a gene; V was cut back by 10 bases and J by 5 bases. The DNA for the CDR3 is TGTGCCACCTCGAACAGGGGTGAGACCCAGTACTTC. Translating it yields CATSNRGETQYF. Based on the CDR3 plus reference TRBV19 and TRBJ2-5, the full variable domain is DGGITQSPKYLFRKEGQNVTLSCEQNLNHDAMYWYRQDPGQGLRLIYYSQIVNDFQKGDIAEGYSVSREKKESFPLTVTSAQKNPTAFYLCATSNRGETQYFGPGTRLLVL.

The sample holds a few counts of this clonotype. The chain is built from TRBV7-9 and TRBJ1-3; D gene unclear. Germline CDR1 is SEHNR and CDR2 is FQNEAQ (reference sequence). The CDR3 sequence is 14 residues long. Trimming cost V 5 bases and J 4 bases, with 12 bases left between them. The CDR3 nucleotides read TGTGCCAGCAGCCCTCCGCTCACGGGAAACACCATATATTTT. Translation: CASSPPLTGNTIYF.